What follows are 25 T cell receptor beta chains derived from one specimen sequenced in a study of blood T cell repertoires in COVID-19 (dated by TCRdb to the early 2020s). Receptor libraries were prepared by the immunoSEQ multiplex PCR assay. What TCRdb holds here is the immuneACCESS table cut down to in-frame rearrangements. Part of the clones is not present; checked against another copy, under half of the missing clones reflect an unresolved V gene, and the others are unexplained. For this sample the table gives 200,000 to 250,000 clones, of which 86% were detected only once. Of the sample, roughly 5.7% falls within the top ten clones. The sample comprised peripheral blood. The receptors originated from a man older than 75 with acute or convalescent COVID-19.

The chain joins TRBV4-2 to TRBJ1-5; 8 nucleotides agree with TRBD1. V dropped 0 bases and J dropped 3; count of bases not matched to a gene: 4. CDR1 is LGHNA and CDR2 is YNFKEQ in the germline V gene. The CDR3 spans 16 residues. CDR3 sequence (DNA): TGTGCCAGCAGCCAAGACCAGGGACAGGTCAATCAGCCCCAGCATTTT. Its translation is CASSQDQGQVNQPQHF.

The chain employs TRBV11-2 and TRBJ2-3; no clear D gene. The CDR3 has 12 amino acids. Germline values: CDR1 SGHAT, CDR2 FQNNGV. With 6 bases removed from V and 4 bases from J, the gap between germline ends came to 8 bases. CDR3 bases: TGTGCCAGCAGTCCAATAGCAGATACGCAGTATTTT. Translated, it gives CASSPIADTQYF.

J is TRBJ1-6 and V is TRBV6-2 or TRBV6-3; no clear D. V dropped 3 bases and J dropped 2 bases, with 8 bases sitting between them. CDR1 and CDR2 from the germline V gene are MNHEY and SVGEGT. The CDR3 is 15 residues long. CDR3 in amino acids: CASSYRRTYNSPLHF. Here the CDR3 DNA reads TGTGCCAGCAGTTATAGGAGGACCTATAATTCACCCCTCCACTTT.

The chain employs TRBV6-5 and TRBJ1-1, with 7 bases fitting TRBD1. CDR3 length: 14 residues. Germline V CDR1 and CDR2: MNHEY, SVGAGI. Trimming removed 8 bases from V and 5 bases from J; junction bases left unmatched: 11. The CDR3 nucleotides read TGTGCCAGCCGGTCAGACAGGGTCTCTACTGAAGCTTTCTTT. Its translation is CASRSDRVSTEAFF.

The chain links TRBV29-1 to TRBJ2-7, with TRBD2 matching 8 bases. Per germline, CDR1 SQVTM and CDR2 ANQGSEA. The CDR3 spans 13 residues. Trimming took 3 bases from V and 6 from J; bases not matched to a gene: 7. For the CDR3, the DNA is TGCAGCGTTGATGACCTAGCGGGCGCCGAGCAGTACTTC. This translates into CSVDDLAGAEQYF.

This clone was seen only once. The J gene is TRBJ2-5, the V gene TRBV7-2; 11 bases line up with TRBD2. Germline lookup yields CDR1 SGHTA and CDR2 FQGNSA. The length of the CDR3 is 15 residues. Losses at the gene ends were 6 bases for V and 5 bases for J; bases not matched to a gene: 8. The chain's CDR3 is CASSLTSGGMETQYF. DNA for the CDR3: TGTGCCAGCAGTTTAACTAGCGGGGGAATGGAGACCCAGTACTTC.

The chain employs TRBV6-6 and TRBJ1-1, with TRBD1 identical over 8 bases. The J segment lost 7 bases and the V segment lost 2 bases, leaving 9 bases of the junction unmatched. Germline CDR1 MNHNY, CDR2 SVGAGI (reference sequence). This CDR3 has 15 residues. CDR3 in DNA: TGTGCCAGCAGTTACCAAGGACAGGGCGAGGTTGAAGCTTTCTTT. Its translation is CASSYQGQGEVEAFF.

The chain links TRBV3-1 (or the pseudogene TRBV3-2) to TRBJ2-7; 14 nucleotides align to TRBD2. V was clipped by 5 bases and J by 9 bases; unmatched bases: 9. The CDR3 has 15 residues. Germline assignment: CDR1 LGHDT and CDR2 YNNKEL (reference sequence). The CDR3 protein is CASSSTGLAGEGQYF. CDR3 nucleotide sequence: TGTGCCAGCAGCTCTACGGGACTAGCGGGGGAGGGGCAGTACTTC.

The J gene is TRBJ2-7, the V gene TRBV6-5; 8 positions agree with TRBD1. Trimming took 7 bases from V and 1 from J; bases not matched to a gene: 6. This CDR3 is 14 amino acids long. CDR1 MNHEY and CDR2 SVGAGI come from the germline V gene. The CDR3 sequence is CASNLRGLSYEQYF. CDR3 nucleotide sequence: TGTGCCAGCAATCTCAGGGGGCTGTCCTACGAGCAGTACTTC.

The chain combines TRBV7-2 with TRBJ2-5; 7 nucleotides align to TRBD1. Germline trimming cut 5 bases from V and 5 bases from J; bases unmatched to any gene: 8. Germline V CDR1 and CDR2: SGHTA, FQGNSA. CDR3 length: 14 amino acids. The CDR3 DNA follows: TGTGCCAGCAGCAAACACGGACAGGCGGAGACCCAGTACTTC. It yields the protein CASSKHGQAETQYF.

The chain recombines TRBV7-2 with TRBJ1-2; 9 bases are shared with TRBD1. V shed 8 bases, J shed 2 bases, and the junction held 9 bases outside the gene matches. The CDR3 is 15 amino acids. Germline V gives CDR1 SGHTA, CDR2 FQGNSA. CDR3 sequence (DNA): TGTGCCAGCGTTCCTCTGGGACAGGGAAACTATGGCTACACCTTC. Protein: CASVPLGQGNYGYTF.

The chain uses TRBV24-1 and TRBJ1-1, with TRBD1 matching over 7 bases. Trimming cost V 8 bases and J 1 base; bases outside gene matches: 6. The germline gives CDR1 KGHDR, CDR2 SFDVKD. This CDR3 spans 14 amino acids. The CDR3, as DNA: TGTGCCACCAAAACAGGGGCCCAGAACACTGAAGCTTTCTTT. As protein: CATKTGAQNTEAFF.

Here the CDR3 DNA reads TGTGCCAGTGGGGACAGGGGAACTGAAGCTTTCTTT. As protein: CASGDRGTEAFF. The V gene is TRBV19, the J gene TRBJ1-1, with 10 positions matching TRBD1. Germline V lookup: CDR1 LNHDA, CDR2 SQIVND (reference sequence). CDR3 length: 12 amino acids. Trimming cost V 8 bases and J 5 bases; bases outside gene matches: 2.

The chain carries TRBV18 and TRBJ1-3; D ambiguous. CDR1 KGHSH and CDR2 LQKENI come from the germline V gene. Trimming took off 2 bases at V and 4 bases at J, with 15 bases between the two ends. The CDR3 contains 16 residues. The CDR3 bases are TGTGCCAGCTCACCAGCAGACGGTCTGAGGGGAAACACCATATATTTT. Amino acids: CASSPADGLRGNTIYF.

V usage is TRBV6-5 and J usage is TRBJ2-7; 7 positions agree with TRBD2. The CDR3 contains 15 residues. The V and J ends lost 0 bases and 5 bases, in that order; junction bases with no gene match: 7. Looked up from germline, CDR1 is MNHEY and CDR2 is SVGAGI. CDR3 sequence reads: CASSYSRGSLNEQYF. The CDR3 DNA follows: TGTGCCAGCAGTTACTCGCGCGGGAGTCTCAACGAGCAGTACTTC.

The gene calls are TRBV7-9 and TRBJ2-2; 14 bases are a match to TRBD2. This CDR3 is 16 amino acids long. Trimming removed 7 bases from V and 2 bases from J; junction bases left unmatched: 3. Germline lookup yields CDR1 SEHNR and CDR2 FQNEAQ (reference sequence). This CDR3 is CASNGLAGGNTGELFF. The CDR3 DNA sequence: TGTGCCAGCAACGGACTAGCGGGGGGAAACACCGGGGAGCTGTTTTTT.

The chain employs TRBV2 and TRBJ2-3; TRBD1 matches at 7 bases. The CDR3 extends over 14 amino acids. Per the germline V gene, CDR1 is SNHLY and CDR2 is FYNNEI. Unmatched junction bases numbered 1, after V lost 4 bases and J lost 0 bases. The CDR3 bases are TGTGCCAGCAGTGGGGACAGTAGCACAGATACGCAGTATTTT. Translating gives CASSGDSSTDTQYF.

This sequence joins TRBV5-4 and TRBJ1-3; the D is unclear. This CDR3 contains 15 residues. The germline gives CDR1 SGHNT, CDR2 YYREEE (reference sequence). V was trimmed by 0 bases and J by 0 bases, leaving 7 bases between them. The CDR3 here is CASSLARSSGNTIYF. The CDR3 coding sequence is TGTGCCAGCAGCTTGGCACGGTCCTCTGGAAACACCATATATTTT.

The CDR3 DNA follows: TGTGCCAGCAGCTTCGGACAGGGTCAGTATTTT. Translation gives CASSFGQGQYF. The chain employs TRBV7-2 and TRBJ2-3; 8 nucleotides align to TRBD1. The junction had 2 bases not matched to a gene; V was cut back by 3 bases and J by 12 bases. The CDR3 loop spans 11 amino acids. Germline CDR1 SGHTA, CDR2 FQGNSA.

The chain couples TRBV1 to TRBJ2-4; TRBD1, as called in the table, went unchecked against the DNA. TRBV1 is flagged as a pseudogene. This CDR3 region has 14 residues. DNA of the CDR3: TGCACCAGCAGCTTGGGCGTACCAGTAAACATTCAGTACTTC. This translates into CTSSLGVPVNIQYF.

This chain uses TRBV10-1 with TRBJ2-7, with 12 bases matching TRBD2. Trimming took 5 bases from V and 4 from J; bases not matched to a gene: 9. CDR3 size: 16 residues. CDR1 is WNHNN and CDR2 is SYGVQD in the germline V gene (reference sequence). CDR3 nucleotides: TGCGCCAGCAGTAGACTAGCGGGAGCTTCCCATTACGAGCAGTACTTC. It codes for CASSRLAGASHYEQYF.

The V and J genes are TRBV19 and TRBJ2-1; TRBD2 might be the D (6 bases). V was clipped by 3 bases and J by 6 bases, with 18 bases between them. The CDR3 totals 16 residues. Germline-derived CDR1 and CDR2 are LNHDA and SQIVND (reference sequence). The CDR3 DNA follows: TGTGCCAGTAGTATTTTCCATAGCGGAGCGGCCAATGAGCAGTTCTTC. Residues: CASSIFHSGAANEQFF.

This clone occurred a few times. The J gene is TRBJ2-7, the V gene TRBV19; D might be TRBD2 (5 bases). CDR3 length: 12 amino acids. V was trimmed by 3 bases and J by 6 bases, leaving 9 bases between them. Germline values: CDR1 LNHDA, CDR2 SQIVND (reference sequence). CDR3 amino acids: CASSIHGGEQYF. DNA of the CDR3: TGTGCCAGTAGTATCCATGGAGGCGAGCAGTACTTC. The complete variable domain, with remaining parts taken from reference TRBV19 and TRBJ2-7, reads DGGITQSPKYLFRKEGQNVTLSCEQNLNHDAMYWYRQDPGQGLRLIYYSQIVNDFQKGDIAEGYSVSREKKESFPLTVTSAQKNPTAFYLCASSIHGGEQYFGPGTRLTVT.

This chain uses TRBV5-8 with TRBJ1-4, with TRBD1 matching 7 bases. V trimming: 0 bases; J trimming: 7 bases; junction bases outside the gene matches: 3. The CDR3 sequence is 14 residues long. Germline V gene data show CDR1 as SGHTS and CDR2 as YDEGEE. The CDR3 sequence is CASSLGQGVEKLFF. CDR3 coding DNA: TGTGCCAGCAGCTTGGGACAGGGCGTTGAAAAACTGTTTTTT.

V and J are TRBV19 and TRBJ1-4; TRBD1 agrees at 7 bases. Germline V gene lookup returns CDR1 LNHDA and CDR2 SQIVND (reference sequence). V lost 5 bases and J lost 6; bases outside the gene matches: 6. The CDR3 runs 14 residues. The CDR3 coding sequence is TGTGCCAGTAGTCAGGGACAGAAGTATGAAAAACTGTTTTTT. Its protein is CASSQGQKYEKLFF.